The subject of this entry is one TCR beta chain. The entry originates in a study of blood T cell repertoires in COVID-19. Across the whole study: The analysed material was cDNA or gDNA that came from T cells, B-cell-depleted T cells, or PBMCs.

Authors' processing steps: Researchers report that nucleated cell counts were estimated from reference gene primer amplification. Sequenced by immunoSEQ multiplex PCR; TCRdb stores in-frame clones only, minus some. From that table come the V and J calls and clone size; the DNA was used to work out D and trimming. The sample includes more than 300,000 clones, 85% to 90% of them seen just once. V lost 6 bases, J lost 0 bases, and 6 bases stayed unmatched. This CDR3 spans 15 amino acids. Germline lookup yields CDR1 MDHEN and CDR2 SYDVKM. Participants were placed into cohorts based on the clinical history they reported.

Specimen: PBMCs or T cells enriched from blood (not recorded which). The TCR comes from a woman under 30 who had recovered from COVID-19. This chain uses TRBV28 with TRBJ1-1; 8 bases line up with TRBD1. The CDR3 spells CASRRQGLMNTEAFF. As DNA, the CDR3 is TGTGCCAGCAGAAGACAGGGGTTAATGAACACTGAAGCTTTCTTT.